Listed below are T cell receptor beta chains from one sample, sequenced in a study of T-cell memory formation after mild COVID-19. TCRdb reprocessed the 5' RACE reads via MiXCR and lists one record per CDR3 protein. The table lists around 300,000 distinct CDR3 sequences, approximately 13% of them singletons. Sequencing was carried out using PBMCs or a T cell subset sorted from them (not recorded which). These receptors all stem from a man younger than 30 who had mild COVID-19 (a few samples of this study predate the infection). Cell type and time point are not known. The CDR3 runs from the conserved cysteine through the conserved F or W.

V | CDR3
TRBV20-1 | CSARGLAGPSNTGELFF
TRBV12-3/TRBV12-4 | CASTLLGHEQYF
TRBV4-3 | CASSQEAVTYNEQFF
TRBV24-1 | CATSGQGADYGYTF
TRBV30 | CAWSGVSPLHF
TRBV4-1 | CASSSPIRGKHEQYF
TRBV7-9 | CASSPKDTRYEQYF
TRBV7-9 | CASSAGTQSYEQYF
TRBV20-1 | CSARPGPNNEQFF
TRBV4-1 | CASSRASEQFF
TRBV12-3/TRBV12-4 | CASSLGTGTYEQYF
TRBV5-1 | CASSPTLAGGPWKDTQYF
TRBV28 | CASSHPGTGTLYGYTF
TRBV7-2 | CASSPFRGDTDTQYF
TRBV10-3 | CAISDALDRVYNEQFF
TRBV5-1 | CASSSSSLFSNTGELFF
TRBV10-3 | CAISERVRANQPQHF
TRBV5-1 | CASSLAGQGALGEQFF
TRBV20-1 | CSARSRGSYEQYF
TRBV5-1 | CASTRQTATDTGELFF
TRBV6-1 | CASSEVGGREAFF
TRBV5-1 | CASSLVGREAFF
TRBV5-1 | CASSPGLGSSYEQYF
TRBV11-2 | CASSREITDTQYF
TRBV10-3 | CAISLPGQDYCAQYF
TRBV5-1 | CASSLTEAGELFF
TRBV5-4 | CASSLVAGQWSEQFF